The sequence of this TCR beta chain was determined in a study of neurological immune-mediated disorders. Findings and caveats of the study: Phylogenetic grouping assigned the repertoires of 18 of 34 multiple sclerosis patients to a single cluster of related CDR3 sequences. This cluster may be a repertoire-level signature. As far as clinical or MRI features were concerned, none was associated with the multiple sclerosis repertoire cluster.

The CDR3 extends over 17 amino acids. V trimming: 4 bases; J trimming: 0 bases; junction bases outside the gene matches: 7. Germline CDR1 is KGHDR and CDR2 is SFDVKD. 5'RACE with 10-nucleotide random UMIs generated the cDNA. TCRdb called the 5' RACE reads again in MiXCR, with one record for every CDR3 protein. The table has tens of thousands of distinct CDR3 sequences, under 4.5% seen once. This clonotype was recorded at least ten times. Its antigen is as yet unknown. Unsorted libraries used 2 million PBMCs kept at -80 degrees C. The rearrangement uses TRBV24-1 and TRBJ2-1, with 8 nucleotides matching TRBD1. This clonotype originated in a woman younger than 45 with multiple sclerosis. The material sequenced was PBMCs. The chain's CDR3 is CATSDPGGQDSYNEQFF. The CDR3 coding sequence is TGTGCCACCAGTGACCCAGGGGGACAGGACTCCTACAATGAGCAGTTCTTC.